The 31 T cell receptor beta chains below come from one sample, sequenced in a study of blood T cell repertoires in COVID-19. This table comes from immunoSEQ multiplex PCR, and its TCRdb copy is limited to in-frame clones, with some not included. Of 85,000 to 120,000 clones in the sample, 71% were seen once. Sequencing was done on a sample of peripheral blood. Source of these receptors: a human donor with acute or convalescent COVID-19. The donor label of this sample is uncertain.

The chain employs TRBV30 and TRBJ1-2, with 7 bases matching TRBD1. With 4 bases clipped from V and 5 bases from J, the junction kept 7 bases outside the gene matches. Looked up from germline, CDR1 is GTSNPN and CDR2 is SVGIG (reference sequence). CDR3 length: 13 residues. This chain's CDR3 is CAWTTGTAYGYTF. The CDR3 DNA follows: TGTGCCTGGACTACCGGGACAGCTTATGGCTACACCTTC.

The V and J genes are TRBV7-9 and TRBJ1-1, with a weak D call TRBD1 (6 bases). The CDR3 loop spans 15 amino acids. Germline CDR1 reads SEHNR; CDR2 reads FQNEAQ (reference sequence). Trimming removed 1 base from V and 5 bases from J, with 14 bases in between. The CDR3 DNA is TGTGCCAGCAGCTTAGTGGGGGCCGGCGGGACTGAAGCTTTCTTT. Its protein is CASSLVGAGGTEAFF.

The rearrangement joins TRBV7-9 to TRBJ2-3; perhaps TRBD2 as D (6 bases). Trimming shortened V by 1 base and J by 1 base, and 12 bases separated the two germline ends. This CDR3 contains 16 residues. CDR1 is SEHNR and CDR2 is FQNEAQ in the germline V gene (reference sequence). The CDR3 reads CASSLDGPGGTDTQYF. In DNA, the CDR3 is TGTGCCAGCAGCTTAGATGGCCCGGGGGGCACAGATACGCAGTATTTT.

V and J are TRBV12-5 and TRBJ2-2; D remains unclear. Germline CDR1 is LGHNT and CDR2 is FRNRAP. The CDR3 is 14 residues long. Trimming cost V 1 base and J 5 bases, with 8 bases left between them. CDR3 sequence: CASGLGLPTGELFF. The CDR3 DNA reads as TGTGCTAGTGGTTTGGGGCTTCCTACCGGGGAGCTGTTTTTT. Drawing the rest from reference TRBV12-5 and TRBJ2-2, the complete variable domain is DARVTQTPRHKVTEMGQEVTMRCQPILGHNTVFWYRQTMMQGLELLAYFRNRAPLDDSGMPKDRFSAEMPDATLATLKIQPSEPRDSAVYFCASGLGLPTGELFFGEGSRLTVL.

This chain's CDR3 is CAWSLLAGTVGTQYF. For the CDR3, the DNA is TGTGCCTGGAGCCTTCTAGCGGGGACCGTCGGGACCCAGTACTTC. This chain uses TRBV30 with TRBJ2-5, with TRBD2 matching 9 bases. This CDR3 has 15 residues. From germline, CDR1 is GTSNPN and CDR2 SVGIG (reference sequence). With V trimmed by 3 bases and J by 7 bases, 12 bases remained unmatched.

The genes are TRBV3-1 (or the pseudogene TRBV3-2) and TRBJ2-3; no clear D gene. This CDR3 spans 14 amino acids. With 3 bases removed from V and 0 bases from J, the gap between germline ends came to 7 bases. Germline V lookup: CDR1 LGHDT, CDR2 YNNKEL (reference sequence). CDR3 nucleotide sequence: TGTGCCAGCAGCCATACCCTAAGCACAGATACGCAGTATTTT. Translation: CASSHTLSTDTQYF.

This clone turned up a few times. This chain links TRBV6-6 with TRBJ1-1; tentatively, D is TRBD1 (6 bases). Germline V lookup: CDR1 MNHNY, CDR2 SVGAGI (reference sequence). V shed 6 bases and J shed 6 bases, with 11 bases lying between them. The CDR3 spans 12 residues. The CDR3 DNA sequence: TGTGCCAGCAGATATAGACAGGCTGAAGCTTTCTTT. Protein product: CASRYRQAEAFF.

This chain links TRBV5-6 with TRBJ2-3; 12 bases are shared with TRBD2. The germline gives CDR1 SGHDT, CDR2 YYEEEE. J lost 4 bases, V lost 5 bases, and 5 bases had no gene match. The CDR3 contains 15 residues. This CDR3 is CASSQLAGGPDTQYF. CDR3 nucleotides: TGTGCCAGCAGTCAACTAGCGGGGGGCCCAGATACGCAGTATTTT.

The chain joins TRBV18 to TRBJ2-6, with D perhaps matching TRBD2 (7 bases). Germline V gene data show CDR1 as KGHSH and CDR2 as LQKENI. V lost 6 bases, J lost 3 bases, and 15 bases lay in between. This CDR3 is 16 amino acids long. The CDR3 sequence is CASSPAGASGANVLTF. CDR3 sequence (DNA): TGTGCCAGCTCCCCGGCGGGGGCGAGTGGGGCCAACGTCCTGACTTTC.

The chain employs TRBV24-1 and TRBJ1-5; D is ambiguous. The length of the CDR3 is 16 residues. V was cut by 3 bases and J by 5 bases, with 16 bases left in between. The germline CDR1 and CDR2 sequences are KGHDR and SFDVKD. CDR3 coding DNA: TGTGCCACCAGTGATCCGAGCCCCCTGGGCGATCAGCCCCAGCATTTT. Encoded protein: CATSDPSPLGDQPQHF.

CDR3 amino acids: CASSFGPNTEAFF. The DNA of the CDR3 is TGTGCCAGCAGCTTTGGCCCGAACACTGAAGCTTTCTTT. This chain connects TRBV7-3 to TRBJ1-1; D not resolved. Germline V lookup: CDR1 SGHTA, CDR2 FQGTGA. Trimming cost V 3 bases and J 1 base, with 6 bases left between them. The CDR3 sequence is 13 residues long.

As regards this clone: The junction departs from the called germline gene at one end, perhaps through a read error. V gene TRBV5-8 combines with J gene TRBJ2-2, with 9 positions matching TRBD2. CDR1 is SGHTS and CDR2 is YDEGEE in the germline V gene. The CDR3 has 15 residues. CDR3 protein: CASTLAGGITGELFF. CDR3 in DNA: TGTGCCAGCACCTTGGCGGGGGGGATCACCGGGGAGCTGTTTTTT.

The chain combines TRBV5-1 with TRBJ2-7, with a tentative D call TRBD1 (6 bases). The CDR3 spans 14 residues. With 4 bases removed from V and 0 bases from J, the gap between germline ends came to 11 bases. Germline values: CDR1 SGHRS, CDR2 YFSETQ. The CDR3 protein is CASSPRGFSYEQYF. In DNA, the CDR3 is TGCGCCAGCAGCCCGAGGGGGTTCTCCTACGAGCAGTACTTC.

The chain has TRBV30 and TRBJ1-1; no reliable D call. Trimming pared 3 bases from V and 3 bases from J, leaving 8 bases between. Per the germline V gene, CDR1 is GTSNPN and CDR2 is SVGIG (reference sequence). The CDR3 consists of 12 residues. CDR3 DNA: TGTGCCTGGAGGAGGGAGGACACTGAAGCTTTCTTT. Its translation: CAWRREDTEAFF. Drawing the rest from reference TRBV30 and TRBJ1-1, the complete variable domain is SQTIHQWPATLVQPVGSPLSLECTVEGTSNPNLYWYRQAAGRGLQLLFYSVGIGQISSEVPQNLSASRPQDRQFILSSKKLLLSDSGFYLCAWRREDTEAFFGQGTRLTVV.

This chain links TRBV30 with TRBJ1-6; D call uncertain. V was clipped by 0 bases and J by 9 bases, with 12 bases between them. CDR3 length equals 14 residues. Germline values: CDR1 GTSNPN, CDR2 SVGIG (reference sequence). The CDR3 DNA reads TGTGCCTGGAGTGTTGGGATAGGAGGTTCACCCCTCCACTTT. Translation: CAWSVGIGGSPLHF.

The rearrangement uses TRBV10-3 and TRBJ1-1; 8 nucleotides line up with TRBD1. CDR3 size: 14 residues. The V gene's germline CDR1 is ENHRY and CDR2 SYGVKD. V shed 3 bases, J shed 5 bases, and the junction held 5 bases outside the gene matches. CDR3 region: CAISESGGRTEAFF. As DNA, the CDR3 is TGTGCCATCAGTGAATCAGGGGGCAGGACTGAAGCTTTCTTT.

This clone has just a few counts. The chain employs TRBV5-6 and TRBJ1-6; D is uncertain. V lost 4 bases to trimming and J lost 10 bases, with 18 bases between them. The CDR3 has 15 amino acids. Looked up from germline, CDR1 is SGHDT and CDR2 is YYEEEE. This CDR3 is CASSGGVLDRSPLHF. The CDR3 coding sequence is TGTGCCAGCAGCGGAGGAGTCTTGGATCGATCACCCCTCCACTTT.

The CDR3 reads CASSGTRQGNQPQHF. The CDR3 DNA reads TGTGCCAGCAGTGGAACCAGACAGGGTAATCAGCCCCAGCATTTT. The chain links TRBV6-6 to TRBJ1-5; 7 bases line up with TRBD1. The germline CDR1 and CDR2 sequences are MNHNY and SVGAGI (reference sequence). The CDR3 spans 15 residues. V shed 5 bases, J shed 4 bases, and the junction held 8 bases outside the gene matches.

The chain employs TRBV4-1 and TRBJ2-7, with D perhaps matching TRBD2 (7 bases). The V gene's germline CDR1 is MGHRA and CDR2 YSYEKL. The V end lost 3 bases, the J end lost 3 bases, and 30 bases lay between the germline ends. The CDR3 covers 20 residues. This CDR3 is CASSQARGGRTGPGGYEQYF. In DNA, the CDR3 is TGCGCCAGCAGCCAGGCAAGGGGGGGGCGAACAGGCCCAGGAGGCTACGAGCAGTACTTC.

The chain joins TRBV6-6 to TRBJ1-2; 9 bases match TRBD1. This CDR3 comprises 13 residues. CDR1 and CDR2 (germline): MNHNY, SVGAGI (reference sequence). V was clipped by 7 bases and J by 8 bases; unmatched bases: 8. CDR3 residues: CASTGTGSRGYTF. In DNA form, the CDR3 reads TGTGCCAGCACCGGGACAGGGTCTAGGGGCTACACCTTC.

This clone turned up a few times. The chain links TRBV5-6 to TRBJ2-2, with TRBD1 matching over 8 bases. Trimming cost V 3 bases and J 4 bases; bases outside gene matches: 11. This CDR3 is built from 17 residues. Germline V gene sequence: CDR1 SGHDT, CDR2 YYEEEE. CDR3 nucleotide sequence: TGTGCCAGCAGCTCGACCCTCTACACAGGGGGCACCGGGGAGCTGTTTTTT. Its translation is CASSSTLYTGGTGELFF. The full variable domain, its missing parts supplied by reference TRBV5-6 and TRBJ2-2, is DAGVTQSPTHLIKTRGQQVTLRCSPKSGHDTVSWYQQALGQGPQFIFQYYEEEERQRGNFPDRFSGHQFPNYSSELNVNALLLGDSALYLCASSSTLYTGGTGELFFGEGSRLTVL.

CDR3 nucleotide sequence: TGTGCCAGCAGCTTCCACGGGACAGCGAACACTGAAGCTTTCTTT. Amino acids: CASSFHGTANTEAFF. The V call is TRBV7-2, the J call TRBJ1-1; 7 bases match TRBD1. The V segment lost 3 bases and the J segment 1 base; nucleotides outside the gene matches: 5. Looked up from germline, CDR1 is SGHTA and CDR2 is FQGNSA. CDR3 size: 15 residues.

The chain couples TRBV7-9 to TRBJ2-1; the D is unclear. The CDR3 is 16 amino acids. V lost 1 base to trimming and J lost 0 bases, with 10 bases between them. Per germline, CDR1 SEHNR and CDR2 FQNEAQ (reference sequence). The CDR3 DNA reads TGTGCCAGCAGCTTAGGGCGGTCGAGCTCCTACAATGAGCAGTTCTTC. Translation gives CASSLGRSSSYNEQFF.

The chain uses TRBV10-2 and TRBJ2-7, with D possibly TRBD1 on 7 matching bases. This CDR3 comprises 14 residues. Per the germline V gene, CDR1 is WSHSY and CDR2 is SAAADI. V was pared by 10 bases and J by 3 bases, with 19 bases between. The CDR3, as DNA: TGCGCCACCATAACAGGCAGGGGGGACTACGAGCAGTACTTC. Translating gives CATITGRGDYEQYF.

The chain employs TRBV27 and TRBJ1-2; D is unclear. Germline V gene sequence: CDR1 MNHEY, CDR2 SMNVEV (reference sequence). The CDR3 sequence is 13 residues long. V was clipped by 3 bases and J by 8 bases, with 13 bases between them. The CDR3 reads CASSFLGVEGYTF. CDR3 coding DNA: TGTGCCAGCAGTTTCCTCGGGGTAGAAGGCTACACCTTC.

The rearrangement uses TRBV5-1 and TRBJ1-1; possible D gene TRBD1, 5 bases. The CDR3 is made up of 14 amino acids. From germline, CDR1 is SGHRS and CDR2 YFSETQ. The germline V and J ends were trimmed by 1 base and 4 bases, with 11 bases remaining between them. CDR3 sequence: CASSLTGSTTEAFF. The CDR3 DNA sequence: TGCGCCAGCAGCTTGACAGGATCGACCACTGAAGCTTTCTTT.

The V and J genes are TRBV24-1 and TRBJ1-2; 8 bases fit TRBD1. The CDR3 runs to 15 residues. Unmatched junction bases numbered 7, after V lost 1 base and J lost 7 bases. Germline V gene lookup returns CDR1 KGHDR and CDR2 SFDVKD. CDR3 sequence (DNA): TGTGCCACCAGTGATTTAGACAGGGGAATAAGTGGCTACACCTTC. This gives the protein CATSDLDRGISGYTF.

The chain uses TRBV19 and TRBJ2-7; 7 nucleotides agree with TRBD1. The CDR3 is 13 residues long. The germline V gene encodes CDR1 LNHDA and CDR2 SQIVND (reference sequence). The V gene end was trimmed by 4 bases and the J gene end by 6 bases; junction bases not matched to a gene: 6. The CDR3 loop is CASSSPTGTEQYF. CDR3 bases: TGTGCCAGTAGTAGCCCGACAGGGACCGAGCAGTACTTC.

The chain has TRBV6-5 and TRBJ2-4, with no clear D. The germline CDR1 and CDR2 sequences are MNHEY and SVGAGI. The V and J ends lost 8 bases and 9 bases respectively, with 20 bases between them. The CDR3 loop spans 14 amino acids. CDR3 sequence (DNA): TGTGCCAGCTCCCCCGGTAGCACTCCCCTCATTCAGTACTTC. It yields the protein CASSPGSTPLIQYF.

The gene calls are TRBV2 and TRBJ2-7, with 10 nucleotides matching TRBD1. The germline V gene has CDR1 SNHLY and CDR2 FYNNEI. J was trimmed by 5 bases and V by 7 bases; bases with no gene match: 8. The CDR3 is made up of 14 amino acids. CDR3 in amino acids: CASMMDRGNHEQYF. The CDR3 bases are TGTGCCAGCATGATGGACAGGGGGAACCACGAGCAGTACTTC.

The gene calls are TRBV7-8 and TRBJ1-1; D is possibly TRBD1 (5 bases). Trimming cost V 5 bases and J 4 bases, with 14 bases left between them. Per germline, CDR1 SGHVS and CDR2 FQNEAQ. The CDR3 is 14 residues long. The DNA for the CDR3 is TGTGCCAGCAGCCCGGGGGGACGGGGCACTGAAGCTTTCTTT. It yields the protein CASSPGGRGTEAFF. The full variable domain, rest sourced from reference TRBV7-8 and TRBJ1-1, is GAGVSQSPRYKVAKRGQDVALRCDPISGHVSLFWYQQALGQGPEFLTYFQNEAQLDKSGLPSDRFFAERPEGSVSTLKIQRTQQEDSAVYLCASSPGGRGTEAFFGQGTRLTVV.